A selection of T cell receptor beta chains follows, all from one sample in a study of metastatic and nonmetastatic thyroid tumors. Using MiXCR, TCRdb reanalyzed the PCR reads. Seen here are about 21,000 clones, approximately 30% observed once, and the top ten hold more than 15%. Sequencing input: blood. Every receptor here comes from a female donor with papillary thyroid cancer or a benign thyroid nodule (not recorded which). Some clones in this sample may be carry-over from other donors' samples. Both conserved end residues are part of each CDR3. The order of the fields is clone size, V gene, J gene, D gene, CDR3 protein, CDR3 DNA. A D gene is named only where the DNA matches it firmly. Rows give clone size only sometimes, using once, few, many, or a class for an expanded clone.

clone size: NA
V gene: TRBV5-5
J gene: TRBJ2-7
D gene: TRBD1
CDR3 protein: CASSLGDRGVYEQYF
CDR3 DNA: TGTGCCAGCAGCTTGGGGGACAGGGGGGTCTACGAGCAGTACTTC

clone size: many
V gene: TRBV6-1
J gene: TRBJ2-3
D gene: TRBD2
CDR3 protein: CASSRTSGSLEDTQYF
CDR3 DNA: TGTGCCAGCTCTCGGACTAGCGGGAGTCTCGAAGATACGCAGTATTTT

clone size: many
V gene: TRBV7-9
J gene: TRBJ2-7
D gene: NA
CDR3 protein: CASSQTIGHNEQYF
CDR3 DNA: TGTGCCAGCAGCCAAACGATCGGACACAACGAGCAGTACTTC

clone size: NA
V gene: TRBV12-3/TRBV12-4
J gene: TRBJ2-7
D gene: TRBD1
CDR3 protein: CASTQTGGSYEQYF
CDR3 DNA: TGTGCCAGCACCCAGACAGGGGGCTCCTACGAGCAGTACTTC

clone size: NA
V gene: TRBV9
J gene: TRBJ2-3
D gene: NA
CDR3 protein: CASSVVGFHDTQYF
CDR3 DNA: TGTGCCAGCAGCGTAGTTGGCTTTCACGATACGCAGTATTTT

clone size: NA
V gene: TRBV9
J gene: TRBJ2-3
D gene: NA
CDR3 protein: CASNVSEADTQYF
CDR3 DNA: TGTGCCAGCAACGTAAGTGAGGCAGATACGCAGTATTTT

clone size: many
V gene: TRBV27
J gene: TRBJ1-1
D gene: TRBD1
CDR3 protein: CASSRRTGGQQTEAFF
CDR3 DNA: TGTGCCAGCAGTCGACGGACAGGAGGTCAACAAACTGAAGCTTTCTTT

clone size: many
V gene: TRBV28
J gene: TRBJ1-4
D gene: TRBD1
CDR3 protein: CASRRTGGLEKLFF
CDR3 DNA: TGTGCCAGCAGAAGGACAGGGGGCCTTGAAAAACTGTTTTTT

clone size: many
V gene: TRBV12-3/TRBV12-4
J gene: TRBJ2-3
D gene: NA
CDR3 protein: CASSATQAQYF
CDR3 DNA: TGTGCCAGCAGTGCGACACAGGCGCAGTATTTT

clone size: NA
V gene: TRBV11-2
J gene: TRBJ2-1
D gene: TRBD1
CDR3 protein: CASAPGGRDFYYNEQFF
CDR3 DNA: TGTGCCAGCGCTCCAGGGGGCCGGGACTTCTACTACAATGAGCAGTTCTTC